This T cell receptor beta chain derives from a study of T-cell reconstitution after alpha-beta-depleted transplantation in children (TCRdb year 2016). About the study as a whole: T-cell immune reconstitution after TCRalphabeta/CD19-depleted allogeneic hematopoietic cell transplantation in children was quantitatively tracked in the study by means of TCR repertoire profiling. General study outcomes and caveats: Over subsequent months, a decline in hyperexpanded clone frequencies was noted, and after one year, T-cell counts and TCRbeta diversity were mostly ascribed to newly produced T cells. The apparently early alphabetaT-cell count recovery about two months after transplant was reportedly dependent on only several hundred rapidly expanded clones derived from non-depleted graft cells. In some patients, the high TCRbeta diversity seen at day 60 was put down to recipient T cells and intrathymic progenitors that had survived conditioning.

V and J are truncated by 4 bases and 5 bases respectively, leaving an intervening sequence of 13 bases. Taken from the germline V gene, the CDR1 and CDR2 loops are SGHDN and FVKESK. Its CDR3 holds 14 amino acids, cysteine through phenylalanine. Just CDR3 DNA is preserved here, 42 bases in frame from base 1. This clonotype was counted many times. Its antigen target is currently unknown. Within one base of it there is no much larger clone, and no base qualities were kept. The receptor library was made with PCR. Reads for this sample came from an Illumina HiSeq 2500. Molecular barcoding was employed in the preparation of TCR libraries, with unique molecular identifiers being used to normalize TCRbeta repertoire quantification. TCRdb's own reprocessing of the public reads used fastp at Q25 and MiXCR and kept productive beta chains. Rows merge per CDR3 protein into single entries with the most common DNA and genes. The sample table shows 580,000 or so distinct CDR3 sequences, and around 23% are seen once. Roughly 14% of the sample is held by the ten biggest clonotypes.

The treatment or condition label here, explained by the study, means: allogeneic hematopoietic cell transplantation with graft depleted of TCRalphabeta T cells and CD19 B cells. Transplant recipients were children who received TCRalphabeta/CD19-depleted allogeneic hematopoietic cell grafts. This clonotype was sampled from a boy in the first two years of life who had a stem cell transplant for acute myeloid leukemia, so the T cells may come from the graft donor. This material consisted of PBMCs, mostly from graft donor cells, taken 360 days after TCRalphabeta/CD19-depleted stem cell transplant. This chain is built from TRBV14 and TRBJ2-3, with the D gene call left open. The nucleotide sequence reads TGTGCCAGCAGCCCGGCAAGGAAAGTAGATACGCAGTATTTT. Translated, this is CASSPARKVDTQYF.